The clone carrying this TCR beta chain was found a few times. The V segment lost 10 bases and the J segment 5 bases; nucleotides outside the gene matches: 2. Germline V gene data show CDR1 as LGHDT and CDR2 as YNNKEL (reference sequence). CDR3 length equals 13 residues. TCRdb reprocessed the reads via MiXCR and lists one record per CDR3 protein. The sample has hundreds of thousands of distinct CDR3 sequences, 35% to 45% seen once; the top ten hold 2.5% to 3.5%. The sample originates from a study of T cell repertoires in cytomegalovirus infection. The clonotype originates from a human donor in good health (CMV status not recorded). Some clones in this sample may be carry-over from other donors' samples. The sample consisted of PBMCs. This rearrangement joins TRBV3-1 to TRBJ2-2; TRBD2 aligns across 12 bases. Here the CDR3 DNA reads TGTGCCACCGGACTAGCGGGGACCGGGGAGCTGTTTTTT. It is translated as CATGLAGTGELFF.